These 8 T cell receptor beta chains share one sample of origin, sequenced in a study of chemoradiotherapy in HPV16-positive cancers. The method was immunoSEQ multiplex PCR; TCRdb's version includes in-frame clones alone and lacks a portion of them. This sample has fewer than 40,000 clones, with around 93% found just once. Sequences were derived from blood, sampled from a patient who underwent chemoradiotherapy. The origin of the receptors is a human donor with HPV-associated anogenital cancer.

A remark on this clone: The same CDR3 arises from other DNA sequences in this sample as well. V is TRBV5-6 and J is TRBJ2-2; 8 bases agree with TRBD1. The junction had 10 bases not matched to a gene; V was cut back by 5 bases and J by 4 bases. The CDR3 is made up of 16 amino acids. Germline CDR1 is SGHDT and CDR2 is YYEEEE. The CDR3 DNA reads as TGTGCCAGCAGTTGGGCCGGGACAGGAGGCACCGGGGAGCTGTTTTTT. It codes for CASSWAGTGGTGELFF.

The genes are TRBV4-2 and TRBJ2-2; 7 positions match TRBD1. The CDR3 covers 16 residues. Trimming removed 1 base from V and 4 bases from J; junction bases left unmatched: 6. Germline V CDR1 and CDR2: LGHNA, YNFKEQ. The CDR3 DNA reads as TGTGCCAGCAGCCAAGGAGACAGGGTAACCACCGGGGAGCTGTTTTTT. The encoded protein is CASSQGDRVTTGELFF.

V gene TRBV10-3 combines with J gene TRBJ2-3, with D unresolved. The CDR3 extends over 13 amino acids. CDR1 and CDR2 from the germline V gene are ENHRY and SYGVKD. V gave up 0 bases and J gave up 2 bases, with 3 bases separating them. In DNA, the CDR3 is TGTGCCATCAGTGAGTCCCCCACAGATACGCAGTATTTT. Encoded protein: CAISESPTDTQYF.

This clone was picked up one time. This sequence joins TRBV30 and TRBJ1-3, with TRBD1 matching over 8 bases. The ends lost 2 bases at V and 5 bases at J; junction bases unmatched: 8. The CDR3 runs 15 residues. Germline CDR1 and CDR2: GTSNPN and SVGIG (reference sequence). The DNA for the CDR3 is TGTGCCTGGAGTATGGACAGGGAAAAAAGAAACACCATATATTTT. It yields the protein CAWSMDREKRNTIYF.

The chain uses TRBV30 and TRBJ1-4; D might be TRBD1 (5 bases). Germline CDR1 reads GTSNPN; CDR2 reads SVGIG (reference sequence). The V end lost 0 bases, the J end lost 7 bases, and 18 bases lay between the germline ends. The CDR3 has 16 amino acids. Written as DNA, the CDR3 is TGTGCCTGGAGTGTTGATTCAGGGTCGAAGGGTGAAAAACTGTTTTTT. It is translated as CAWSVDSGSKGEKLFF.

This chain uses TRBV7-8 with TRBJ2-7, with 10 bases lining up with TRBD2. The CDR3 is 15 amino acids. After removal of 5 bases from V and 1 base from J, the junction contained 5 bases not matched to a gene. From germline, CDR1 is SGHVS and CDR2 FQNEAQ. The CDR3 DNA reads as TGTGCCAGCAGCGCCTCTAGCGGGGGATCCTACGAGCAGTACTTC. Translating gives CASSASSGGSYEQYF.

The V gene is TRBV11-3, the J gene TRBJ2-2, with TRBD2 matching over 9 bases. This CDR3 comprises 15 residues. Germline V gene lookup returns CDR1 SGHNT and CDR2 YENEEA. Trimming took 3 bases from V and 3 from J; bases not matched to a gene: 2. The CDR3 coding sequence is TGTGCCAGCAGCTTTAGCGGGGGATACACCGGGGAGCTGTTTTTT. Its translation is CASSFSGGYTGELFF.

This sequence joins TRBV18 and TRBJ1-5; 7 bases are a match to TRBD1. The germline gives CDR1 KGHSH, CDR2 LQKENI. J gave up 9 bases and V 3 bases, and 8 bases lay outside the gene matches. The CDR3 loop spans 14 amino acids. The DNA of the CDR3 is TGTGCCAGCTCACCTACAGGGGCGGGAGGGCCCCAGCATTTT. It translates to CASSPTGAGGPQHF.